These T cell receptor beta chains were read from a single sample in a study of human T cells and chemical hapten exposure. TCRdb used MiXCR to reprocess the RACE reads, holding one entry per CDR3 protein. The sample shows 150,000 to 200,000 distinct CDR3 sequences, about 31% of them seen only once. The sequencing here drew on whole blood, taken in connection with sensitization to the hapten diphenylcyclopropenone (DPC). Receptor source: a woman in her 30s with alopecia areata. Some clones in this sample may be carry-over from other donors' samples. Both conserved end residues are part of each CDR3. Fields, in order: J gene, CDR3 length, D gene, V gene, clone size, CDR3 DNA, CDR3 protein. D genes are given only for firm matches. A clone size is listed for some rows: how often the clone was seen (once, few, many), or a class if it is expanded.

TRBJ2-3 13 TRBD2 TRBV5-1 . TGCGCCAGCAGCACCCGGACTAGCGATACGCAGTATTTT CASSTRTSDTQYF
TRBJ2-1 14 . TRBV6-6 few TGTGCCAGCAGTTGGGCCCCTGGGGACAATGAGCAGTTCTTC CASSWAPGDNEQFF
TRBJ1-1 14 . TRBV18 few TGTGCCAGCTCACCAGTATCTCGGGACACTGAAGCTTTCTTT CASSPVSRDTEAFF
TRBJ1-1 15 . TRBV11-1 . TGTGCCAGCAGCCCTAGTGCTGGACAGATCGCTGAAGCTTTCTTT CASSPSAGQIAEAFF
TRBJ2-7 14 . TRBV7-2 few TGTGCCAGCAGCTTTAACGGGGGCCTAGAAGAGCAGTACTTC CASSFNGGLEEQYF
TRBJ2-6 17 . TRBV7-9 few TGTGCCAGCAGCTTAGCGGCAGGAAACTCTGGGGCCAACGTCCTGACTTTC CASSLAAGNSGANVLTF
TRBJ2-7 12 . TRBV20-1 many TGCAGTGCTAGCCCCCAACCCTACGAGCAGTACTTC CSASPQPYEQYF
TRBJ2-7 20 . TRBV28 few TGTGCCAGCAGTTTAGGAGGCTTTCGCGTCCCCGGCGGGAAGGGGTACGAGCAGTACTTC CASSLGGFRVPGGKGYEQYF
TRBJ1-2 13 . TRBV20-1 . TGCAGTGCCCTTCCTCGGGGGAACTATGGCTACACCTTC CSALPRGNYGYTF
TRBJ2-3 15 TRBD2 TRBV2 . TGTGCCAGCAGCTTTACAGCGGGGGCCACAGATACGCAGTATTTT CASSFTAGATDTQYF
TRBJ1-1 13 . TRBV4-2 . TGTGCCAGCAGCCAAGCAGGGGAAGCTGAAGCTTTCTTT CASSQAGEAEAFF
TRBJ1-2 13 . TRBV28 . TGTGCCAGCACCCGAGACAGCCGTATGGGCTACACCTTC CASTRDSRMGYTF
TRBJ2-3 14 TRBD2 TRBV12-3/TRBV12-4 few TGTGCCAGCAGTTCATCTAGCGGGAGAGATACGCAGTATTTT CASSSSSGRDTQYF
TRBJ1-5 15 . TRBV10-3 . TGTGCCATCAGTGAGGAAAGGGACAGCAATCAGCCCCAGCATTTT CAISEERDSNQPQHF
TRBJ2-1 14 . TRBV9 few TGTGCCAGCAGCGTAGAGGGACTTAGCAATGAGCAGTTCTTC CASSVEGLSNEQFF
TRBJ1-1 18 . TRBV6-2/TRBV6-3 few TGTGCCAGCAGTTACTCTCCCATTGAGGAGATCCCAAACACTGAAGCTTTCTTT CASSYSPIEEIPNTEAFF
TRBJ2-5 15 . TRBV5-1 . TGCGCCAGCAGCTTGGCCGCCCAGACCGAAGAGACCCAGTACTTC CASSLAAQTEETQYF
TRBJ1-6 14 TRBD1 TRBV6-4 . TGTGCCAGCAGTGCCGGGACAGGGGTGTCACCCCTCCACTTT CASSAGTGVSPLHF
TRBJ1-1 15 TRBD1 TRBV12-3/TRBV12-4 . TGTGCCAGCAGTTTGGCGACAGGGATGAACACTGAAGCTTTCTTT CASSLATGMNTEAFF
TRBJ1-1 12 TRBD1 TRBV29-1 . TGCAGCGTGGGGGACAGGGGGACTGAAGCTTTCTTT CSVGDRGTEAFF
TRBJ1-3 17 TRBD1 TRBV6-6 few TGTGCCAGCAGTTACAGACACAGGGGGCCCTCTGGAAACACCATATATTTT CASSYRHRGPSGNTIYF
TRBJ2-1 15 . TRBV7-7 . TGTGCTAGCAGCTTAGAGGAGACAGCCTACAATGAGCAGTTCTTC CASSLEETAYNEQFF
TRBJ2-1 14 . TRBV29-1 . TGCAGCGCTCTTATGGGGGGTCCCGGGGATGAGCAGTTCTTC CSALMGGPGDEQFF
TRBJ2-2 15 TRBD2 TRBV7-2 . TGTGCCAGCAGCTTTCGGACTAGCGGGACCGGGGAGCTGTTTTTT CASSFRTSGTGELFF
TRBJ1-1 11 . TRBV20-1 . TGCAGTGCGCCACAGAACACTGAAGCTTTCTTT CSAPQNTEAFF
TRBJ1-4 13 . TRBV7-2 . TGTGCCAGCAGCTTAGTAACAGGAAAGAAACTGTTTTTT CASSLVTGKKLFF
TRBJ2-1 11 . TRBV7-2 few TGTGCCAGCAGCCAACGTGATGAGCAGTTCTTC CASSQRDEQFF
TRBJ2-1 16 . TRBV3-1 . TGTGCCAGCAGCCCACGTACTACCGCCTCCTACAATGAGCAGTTCTTC CASSPRTTASYNEQFF
TRBJ1-1 16 . TRBV5-1 . TGCGCCAGCAGCTTGGTGGTTCCAGGGACGGGGACTGAAGCTTTCTTT CASSLVVPGTGTEAFF
TRBJ1-5 13 . TRBV29-1 few TGCAGCGTTGCGAGGGACGGCAATCAGCCCCAGCATTTT CSVARDGNQPQHF
TRBJ2-2 14 . TRBV4-2 . TGTGCCAGCAGCCTGCAGAGGGACACCGGGGAGCTGTTTTTT CASSLQRDTGELFF
TRBJ2-7 14 TRBD1 TRBV28 . TGTGCCAGCAGTTTACCGGGACAGGCAGTCGGGCAGTACTTC CASSLPGQAVGQYF
TRBJ1-3 14 . TRBV29-1 . TGCAGCGTGTGGGACGGCGACTCTGGAAACACCATATATTTT CSVWDGDSGNTIYF
TRBJ1-1 14 . TRBV7-2 . TGTGCCAGCAGCTTAGGTATAAGGAACACTGAAGCTTTCTTT CASSLGIRNTEAFF
TRBJ1-1 15 TRBD1 TRBV28 . TGTGCCAGCAGTGAACCCGGGACAGGGTATACTGAAGCTTTCTTT CASSEPGTGYTEAFF
TRBJ2-3 14 TRBD2 TRBV12-3/TRBV12-4 . TGTGCCAGCACCCAACGGGGGGGGGCAGATACGCAGTATTTT CASTQRGGADTQYF
TRBJ2-1 16 . TRBV6-2/TRBV6-3 . TGTGCCAGCACAATAACAATAGTGCACTCCTACAATGAGCAGTTCTTC CASTITIVHSYNEQFF